This T cell receptor (beta chain) was obtained from a study of T-cell memory formation after mild COVID-19. TCRdb re-analysed the 5' RACE reads in MiXCR, keeping a single row per CDR3 protein. The data show roughly 610,000 distinct CDR3 sequences, 17% seen once. V gave up 0 bases and J gave up 8 bases; unmatched junction bases: 10. The CDR3 sequence is 15 residues long. The V gene's germline CDR1 is SGHTS and CDR2 YDEGEE. J is TRBJ1-1 and V is TRBV5-8; 7 positions agree with TRBD1. The sequenced material came from PBMCs or a T cell subset sorted from them (not recorded which). This TCR came from an adult woman who had mild COVID-19 (a few samples of this study predate the infection). Cell type and time point are not known. The CDR3 DNA reads TGTGCCAGCAGCTTGGCCGGACAGGCTAACTGGGAAGCTTTCTTT. Translation: CASSLAGQANWEAFF.